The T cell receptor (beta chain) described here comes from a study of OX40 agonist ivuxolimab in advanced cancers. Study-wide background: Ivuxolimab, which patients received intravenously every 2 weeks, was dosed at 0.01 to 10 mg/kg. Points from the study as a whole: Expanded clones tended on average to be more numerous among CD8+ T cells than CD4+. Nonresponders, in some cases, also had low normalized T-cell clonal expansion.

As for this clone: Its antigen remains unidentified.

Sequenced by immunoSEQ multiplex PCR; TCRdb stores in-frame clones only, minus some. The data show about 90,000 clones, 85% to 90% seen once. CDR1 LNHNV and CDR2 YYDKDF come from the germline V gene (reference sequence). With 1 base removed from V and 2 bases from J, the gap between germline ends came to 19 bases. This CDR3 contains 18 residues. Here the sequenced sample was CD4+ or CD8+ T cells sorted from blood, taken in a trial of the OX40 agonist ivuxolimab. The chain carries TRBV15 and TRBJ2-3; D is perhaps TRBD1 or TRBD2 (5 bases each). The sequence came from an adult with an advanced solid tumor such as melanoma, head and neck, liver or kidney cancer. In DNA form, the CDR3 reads TGTGCCACCAGCAGAGTTTGGGGGACGGTCTCCTCCACAGATACGCAGTATTTT. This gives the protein CATSRVWGTVSSTDTQYF.